The sample holds a few counts of the clone carrying this T cell receptor (beta chain). Its antigen is not known. This sample is drawn from a study of blood T cells in healthy people across ages. Study findings and constraints: Long-lived donors carried more naive CD4+ cells and greater diversity than aged donors.

Donors were systemically healthy Caucasian individuals from Russia aged roughly 6 to 100 years. With each sample, at least 6 micrograms of total RNA were extracted. The CDR3 length is 12 residues. Deletions cut 4 bases from V and 9 bases from J, with 10 bases between. CDR1 and CDR2 (germline): MDHEN, SYDVKM. The second PCR ran about 6 to 12 cycles with a sample-barcoded 5' primer and J-beta primers. Each of the cDNA molecules was tagged by a template-switch adaptor with 12 random nucleotides. TCRdb recomputed calls from the 5' RACE reads with MiXCR, one row per CDR3 protein. The sample contains 850,000 or so distinct CDR3 sequences, around 28% of which appear only once.

This TCR derives from an elderly woman in good health. V gene TRBV28 combines with J gene TRBJ2-1; unclear D gene. The sequencing input was blood. Here the CDR3 DNA reads TGTGCCAGCAGTTCCTCGCACGGTGAGCAGTTCTTC. Translating gives CASSSSHGEQFF.